These 27 T cell receptor beta chains were all obtained from the same sample, sequenced in a study of human T cells and chemical hapten exposure. Time point noted: healthy volunteer bleed at 6 weeks. Researchers extracted total RNA from unfractionated whole blood. Each CDR3 protein gets one entry after TCRdb re-called the RACE reads with MiXCR. Of 30,000 to 40,000 distinct CDR3 sequences in the sample, about 5.5% were seen once. Sequencing input: whole blood. All receptors derive from a human donor in good health. Some clones in this sample may be carry-over from other donors' samples.

The table lists this clonotype with many counts. The gene calls are TRBV29-1 and TRBJ1-3; D gene unclear. V lost 6 bases to trimming and J lost 2 bases, with 8 bases between them. CDR3 length: 12 residues. Germline V CDR1 and CDR2: SQVTM, ANQGSEA. The CDR3: CSVAPPGNTIYF. In nucleotides, the CDR3 is TGCAGCGTCGCCCCCCCTGGAAACACCATATATTTT.

At least ten counts were recorded for this clonotype. This sequence joins TRBV2 and TRBJ2-5, with 10 bases fitting TRBD2. The germline V gene has CDR1 SNHLY and CDR2 FYNNEI. This CDR3 has 19 residues. The trim removed 5 bases at V and 5 bases at J, leaving 20 bases unmatched. The CDR3 coding sequence is TGTGCCAGCAGTTTAGGGGTTTACGGGACTAGCGCTCCCCCCGAGACCCAGTACTTC. Its protein is CASSLGVYGTSAPPETQYF.

This clonotype was observed many times. This chain links TRBV20-1 with TRBJ2-3; TRBD2 might be the D (5 bases). Germline-derived CDR1 and CDR2 are DFQATT and SNEGSKA (reference sequence). CDR3 length equals 17 residues. V was cut by 1 base and J by 6 bases, with 23 bases left in between. DNA of the CDR3: TGCAGTGCTAGAGGAAGGCTAACTAGGAATTTGGCGGATACGCAGTATTTT. Translation: CSARGRLTRNLADTQYF.

This clonotype was observed many times. The gene calls are TRBV6-6 and TRBJ1-4; D unclear. This CDR3 is built from 16 residues. Trimming removed 6 bases at V and 2 bases at J, with 16 bases between. Looked up from germline, CDR1 is MNHNY and CDR2 is SVGAGI (reference sequence). The CDR3 bases are TGTGCCAGCAGGGACGGAGTTAGGGCGACTAATGAAAAACTGTTTTTT. It codes for CASRDGVRATNEKLFF.

This clonotype occurred many times. The rearrangement uses TRBV20-1 and TRBJ2-6; D call uncertain. Trimming cost V 3 bases and J 4 bases, with 7 bases left between them. This CDR3 is built from 13 residues. The V gene's germline CDR1 is DFQATT and CDR2 SNEGSKA (reference sequence). The CDR3 nucleotides read TGCAGTGCTAGCCCCGGGGGGGCCAACGTCCTGACTTTC. Amino acids: CSASPGGANVLTF.

The V call is TRBV30, the J call TRBJ1-5; D is uncertain. The V gene's germline CDR1 is GTSNPN and CDR2 SVGIG (reference sequence). CDR3 length: 14 residues. V lost 0 bases and J 0 bases, leaving 6 bases between the germline ends. As DNA, the CDR3 is TGTGCCTGGAGTGTAGTTGATAGCAATCAGCCCCAGCATTTT. Its translation: CAWSVVDSNQPQHF.

The sample holds many counts of this clonotype. This chain links TRBV12-3 or TRBV12-4 with TRBJ1-1; maybe TRBD1 (5 bases). V dropped 4 bases and J dropped 2 bases, with 11 bases sitting between them. This CDR3 region has 14 residues. The CDR3 reads CASSSGYRNTEAFF. CDR3 DNA: TGTGCCAGCAGTTCAGGGTATCGCAACACTGAAGCTTTCTTT.

This clonotype was found many times. The chain employs TRBV7-2 and TRBJ2-1; the match to TRBD2 covers 10 bases. The CDR3 is made up of 14 amino acids. Germline V gene lookup returns CDR1 SGHTA and CDR2 FQGNSA. The V and J ends lost 6 bases and 6 bases, in that order; junction bases with no gene match: 5. The CDR3 DNA is TGTGCCAGCAGGCAGCGGGGGGGCCTCAATGAGCAGTTCTTC. Amino acid sequence: CASRQRGGLNEQFF.

This clonotype was seen repeatedly, ten times or more. V usage is TRBV20-1 and J usage is TRBJ2-7; 7 bases agree with TRBD2. The trim removed 6 bases at V and 5 bases at J, leaving 10 bases unmatched. From germline, CDR1 is DFQATT and CDR2 SNEGSKA (reference sequence). The CDR3 runs 13 residues. The CDR3, as DNA: TGCAGTGCAGGGACTACCCTAGGCCACGAGCAGTACTTC. It encodes CSAGTTLGHEQYF.

This clonotype was observed at least ten times. The chain recombines TRBV15 with TRBJ2-1, with TRBD2 matching over 8 bases. V trimming: 0 bases; J trimming: 8 bases; junction bases outside the gene matches: 6. The V gene's germline CDR1 is LNHNV and CDR2 YYDKDF (reference sequence). The CDR3 consists of 15 residues. For the CDR3, the DNA is TGTGCCACCAGCAGAGATCAGCGGGAGTTGGATGAGCAGTTCTTC. This codes for CATSRDQRELDEQFF.

This clonotype occurred many times. CDR3 sequence reads: CASSYSSQVDTEAFF. The CDR3 DNA follows: TGTGCCAGCAGTTACTCTTCCCAAGTTGACACTGAAGCTTTCTTT. V is TRBV6-6 and J is TRBJ1-1, with D unclear. The CDR3 consists of 15 residues. Germline V CDR1 and CDR2: MNHNY, SVGAGI (reference sequence). V was cut by 0 bases and J by 3 bases, with 11 bases left in between.

Ten or more counts support this clonotype. The chain uses TRBV28 and TRBJ2-7; D call uncertain. There are 13 residues in the CDR3. Germline V gene data show CDR1 as MDHEN and CDR2 as SYDVKM. V lost 11 bases and J lost 1, with 15 bases in between. DNA of the CDR3: TGTGCCTCCCAAGCCCCGAGTTCCTACGAGCAGTACTTC. This codes for CASQAPSSYEQYF.

This clonotype was detected many times. This chain uses TRBV3-1 with TRBJ2-1; TRBD2 agrees at 8 bases. The CDR3 has 15 residues. Trimming cost V 3 bases and J 7 bases; bases outside gene matches: 8. CDR1 is LGHDT, CDR2 YNNKEL, per germline (reference sequence). The CDR3 sequence: CASSHGGSGGNEQFF. The DNA of the CDR3 is TGTGCCAGCAGCCACGGGGGAAGCGGGGGAAATGAGCAGTTCTTC.

This clonotype was observed at least ten times. The rearrangement uses TRBV3-1 and TRBJ2-3, with 9 bases fitting TRBD2. The V gene end was trimmed by 4 bases and the J gene end by 2 bases; junction bases not matched to a gene: 7. The CDR3 is 16 amino acids. Germline assignment: CDR1 LGHDT and CDR2 YNNKEL (reference sequence). This CDR3 reads CASSLRRTSDTDTQYF. The CDR3 coding sequence is TGTGCCAGCAGCCTTCGGCGGACTAGCGACACAGATACGCAGTATTTT.

The J gene is TRBJ1-1, the V gene TRBV2; D not resolved. The CDR3 sequence is 14 residues long. Germline V gives CDR1 SNHLY, CDR2 FYNNEI. Trimming shortened V by 4 bases and J by 1 base, and 10 bases separated the two germline ends. The CDR3: CASSVEATNTEAFF. CDR3 DNA: TGTGCCAGCAGTGTAGAGGCGACGAACACTGAAGCTTTCTTT.

In its sample, this clonotype was seen a few times. J is TRBJ2-2 and V is TRBV3-1; D is unclear. The CDR3 is 16 residues long. Between the trimmed V and J ends, which lost 1 base and 4 bases, there was a span of 13 bases. Germline V gene data show CDR1 as LGHDT and CDR2 as YNNKEL (reference sequence). The CDR3 region is CASSQGSGYGTGELFF. The CDR3 DNA sequence: TGTGCCAGCAGCCAAGGATCCGGGTATGGCACCGGGGAGCTGTTTTTT.

Many counts were recorded for this clonotype. The V call is TRBV29-1, the J call TRBJ2-1, with D unclear. V lost 7 bases and J 5 bases, leaving 12 bases between the germline ends. The CDR3 totals 12 residues. The germline CDR1 and CDR2 sequences are SQVTM and ANQGSEA. The CDR3 loop is CSAGPPNNEQFF. CDR3 nucleotides: TGCAGCGCCGGACCACCGAACAATGAGCAGTTCTTC.

This clonotype was picked up many times. The rearrangement links TRBV20-1 to TRBJ2-2, with TRBD2 matching over 13 bases. The trim removed 5 bases at V and 5 bases at J, leaving 5 bases unmatched. Per germline, CDR1 DFQATT and CDR2 SNEGSKA (reference sequence). The CDR3 loop spans 15 amino acids. CDR3 nucleotide sequence: TGCAGTGCTCCGCGACTAGCGGGAGGTACCGGGGAGCTGTTTTTT. Translating it yields CSAPRLAGGTGELFF.

The chain carries TRBV11-2 and TRBJ1-6; TRBD1 is a possible D gene (6 bases). Germline loops: CDR1 SGHAT, CDR2 FQNNGV. This CDR3 is built from 14 residues. Trimming cost V 5 bases and J 13 bases, with 18 bases left between them. The CDR3 region is CASSARTWGGPLHF. The CDR3, as DNA: TGTGCCAGCAGCGCACGTACCTGGGGGGGCCCCCTCCACTTT.

This chain joins TRBV25-1 and TRBJ1-5; D gene unclear. The CDR3 totals 18 residues. Germline values: CDR1 MGHDK, CDR2 SYGVNS. Deletions cut 2 bases from V and 6 bases from J, with 23 bases between. CDR3 bases: TGTGCCAGCAGTGAACACCCCCGCGGACGCATTCCGGGTCAGCCCCAGCATTTT. Translating gives CASSEHPRGRIPGQPQHF.

As for this clonotype: A much larger clone differs from this one at a single base, so this may be a read error. The rearrangement joins TRBV5-1 to TRBJ2-3; TRBD2 matches at 10 bases. CDR3 length: 16 amino acids. CDR1 and CDR2 (germline): SGHRS, YFSETQ. The CDR3 region has the DNA TGCGCCAGCAGCTCCCCTAGCGGGGGAAGCATAGATACGCAGTATTTT. It specifies CASSSPSGGSIDTQYF.

In this sample, this clonotype turned up many times. The chain has TRBV10-3 and TRBJ1-1, with TRBD1 matching 7 bases. Germline V gene sequence: CDR1 ENHRY, CDR2 SYGVKD. Trimming removed 3 bases from V and 4 bases from J; junction bases left unmatched: 5. The CDR3 covers 14 residues. This CDR3 reads CAISEPGTATEAFF. The DNA for the CDR3 is TGTGCCATCAGTGAACCCGGGACAGCCACTGAAGCTTTCTTT.

The sample holds many counts of this clonotype. This chain links TRBV11-1 with TRBJ2-7, with TRBD1 matching over 7 bases. The germline V gene encodes CDR1 SGHAT and CDR2 FQDESV (reference sequence). This CDR3 spans 15 amino acids. Losses at the gene ends were 6 bases for V and 4 bases for J; bases not matched to a gene: 12. CDR3 protein: CASSLLRDSLYEQYF. The CDR3, as DNA: TGTGCCAGCAGTTTACTACGGGACAGTCTTTACGAGCAGTACTTC.

This clonotype was counted at least ten times. This chain links TRBV15 with TRBJ1-1; TRBD1 is a possible D gene (5 bases). Per germline, CDR1 LNHNV and CDR2 YYDKDF (reference sequence). Trimming removed 0 bases at V and 7 bases at J, with 9 bases between. The CDR3 is made up of 13 amino acids. This CDR3 reads CATSRDLQGEAFF. CDR3 nucleotides: TGTGCCACCAGCAGAGATCTCCAGGGTGAAGCTTTCTTT.

This clonotype came up many times. The CDR3 DNA is TGTGCCAGCAGCCAAGGGTTTGAATCGGACGAGCAGTACTTC. This gives the protein CASSQGFESDEQYF. The rearrangement joins TRBV3-1 to TRBJ2-7; D unclear. This CDR3 spans 14 amino acids. Germline V CDR1 and CDR2: LGHDT, YNNKEL (reference sequence). V shed 1 base and J shed 5 bases, with 12 bases lying between them.

About this clonotype: A much larger clone lies a single base off, so this may be a read error. This chain connects TRBV27 to TRBJ2-1, with TRBD2 as a possible D gene (6 bases). The germline CDR1 and CDR2 sequences are MNHEY and SMNVEV (reference sequence). CDR3 size: 17 residues. The CDR3 bases are TGTGCCAGCAGTTTTCCCCGAACCGGGACTCTCTACAATGAGCAGCTCTTC. It specifies CASSFPRTGTLYNEQLF.

This clonotype was recorded many times. V usage is TRBV5-4 and J usage is TRBJ1-2, with D tentatively TRBD1 (6 bases). V gave up 4 bases and J gave up 4 bases, with 14 bases separating them. Germline CDR1 SGHNT, CDR2 YYREEE (reference sequence). The CDR3 sequence is 14 residues long. Here the CDR3 reads CASSHRDTLYGYTF. The CDR3 DNA reads as TGTGCCAGCAGCCACCGGGACACCCTCTATGGCTACACCTTC.